This T cell receptor beta chain originates from a study of tumor-infiltrating lymphocytes in primary liver carcinoma. Findings of the study overall: Researchers found tumor-adjacent and tumor-blood pairs overlapped less than tumor region pairs. Researchers report that only about 7.5-24% of top clones turned up in all five tumor regions.

Researchers generated TCR beta cDNA from 500 ng of total RNA, relying on a constant-region primer. Libraries of TCR beta came from three nested multiplex PCR rounds with slightly modified ARM-PCR. In the first two PCR rounds, TRBV1-TRBV30 forward primers were paired with a C-beta reverse primer, and each round lasted around 10 cycles. TCRdb reprocessed the multiplex PCR reads with MiXCR, giving one entry per CDR3 protein. The sample lists around 190,000 distinct CDR3 sequences, around four fifths occurring once. The tissue used was unsorted bulk material of about 19-34 mg. RNA and DNA were co-extracted from it with the AllPrep DNA/RNA mini kit. Chronic HBV infection, which was untreated, was present in the patients. Sampling of every tumor involved five separate regions. These included the tumor centre. The V gene's germline CDR1 is MNHNS and CDR2 SASEGT. The CDR3 has 15 residues. V dropped 7 bases and J dropped 8 bases, with 21 bases sitting between them.

As regards this clonotype: What it binds is not known.

The chain uses TRBV6-1 and TRBJ2-1, with D possibly matching TRBD2 (5 bases). Sequenced sample: tumor tissue from primary liver carcinoma. The origin of this receptor is a man aged 40-49 years with primary liver carcinoma and hepatitis B virus infection. The CDR3 DNA is TGTGCCAGCACCCTGGAGCGGCATACCTATGATGAGCAGTTCTTC. Translation: CASTLERHTYDEQFF.